Below are 10 T cell receptor beta chains sequenced from a single sample in a study of CD8+ T cells in alopecia areata. After isolation, RNA underwent reverse transcription to generate cDNA as the sequencing template. Some clones are missing from TCRdb's copy, which holds only in-frame ones; the method was immunoSEQ multiplex PCR. Of 160,000 or so clones listed, 40% to 65% are singletons. The specimen was CD8+ T cells sorted from blood, collected at week 0. Receptor source: a human donor with alopecia areata.

This clone was observed a few times. The V and J genes are TRBV2 and TRBJ1-1; D call uncertain. The CDR3 covers 12 residues. Germline-derived CDR1 and CDR2 are SNHLY and FYNNEI. V was pared by 6 bases and J by 4 bases, with 9 bases between. CDR3 sequence (DNA): TGTGCCAGCAGAAGCCGGGGCACTGAAGCTTTCTTT. Translating gives CASRSRGTEAFF.

The chain carries TRBV19 and TRBJ2-3, with D hard to call. CDR3 size: 16 residues. Trimming pared 3 bases from V and 4 bases from J, leaving 17 bases between. Germline lookup yields CDR1 LNHDA and CDR2 SQIVND (reference sequence). The CDR3 region is CASSIDLELAADTQYF. The CDR3 DNA reads as TGTGCCAGTAGTATCGATTTGGAGCTGGCCGCAGATACGCAGTATTTT.

The gene calls are TRBV9 and TRBJ1-2, with 7 bases lining up with TRBD1. Germline CDR1 and CDR2: SGDLS and YYNGEE. V lost 0 bases and J lost 3; bases outside the gene matches: 14. This CDR3 contains 18 residues. CDR3 nucleotides: TGTGCCAGCAGCGTAGCCGGGGTAGGACAGGAAGTTTACTATGGCTACACCTTC. Translation gives CASSVAGVGQEVYYGYTF.

This clone was picked up one time. This chain links TRBV4-3 with TRBJ2-3; possibly TRBD1 for D (8 bases). The CDR3 sequence is 17 residues long. Germline assignment: CDR1 LGHNA and CDR2 YSLEER. Deletions cut 0 bases from V and 2 bases from J, with 15 bases between. CDR3: CASSQDRTGRATDTQYF. The CDR3 nucleotides are TGCGCCAGCAGCCAAGACAGGACAGGGAGGGCCACAGATACGCAGTATTTT.

This clone was recorded a few times. The chain couples TRBV9 to TRBJ1-5, with TRBD1 as a possible D gene (6 bases). V was cut by 0 bases and J by 4 bases, with 11 bases left in between. This CDR3 region has 15 residues. Looked up from germline, CDR1 is SGDLS and CDR2 is YYNGEE. CDR3 amino acids: CASSVEAGANQPQHF. In nucleotides, the CDR3 is TGTGCCAGCAGCGTAGAAGCAGGGGCTAATCAGCCCCAGCATTTT.

This clone was seen only once. The chain has TRBV4-3 and TRBJ2-7; 10 nucleotides agree with TRBD2. CDR1 is LGHNA and CDR2 is YSLEER in the germline V gene. CDR3 length: 15 residues. Losses at the gene ends were 1 base for V and 3 bases for J; bases not matched to a gene: 3. The CDR3 bases are TGCGCCAGCAGCCAAGGGTCTAGCGGGAGCTACGAGCAGTACTTC. It is translated as CASSQGSSGSYEQYF.

This chain joins TRBV27 and TRBJ2-3, with D unclear. The CDR3 length is 13 residues. In germline, CDR1 is MNHEY, CDR2 SMNVEV (reference sequence). The V end lost 2 bases, the J end lost 4 bases, and 7 bases lay between the germline ends. CDR3 amino acids: CASSLGRADTQYF. The CDR3 nucleotides read TGTGCCAGCAGTTTAGGAAGGGCAGATACGCAGTATTTT.

The V and J genes are TRBV30 and TRBJ2-2, with TRBD1 matching over 8 bases. The junction had 5 bases not matched to a gene; V was cut back by 8 bases and J by 3 bases. Germline values: CDR1 GTSNPN, CDR2 SVGIG (reference sequence). This CDR3 comprises 13 residues. CDR3 region: CARTTGDTGELFF. CDR3 DNA: TGTGCCCGAACGACAGGGGACACCGGGGAGCTGTTTTTT.

The chain links TRBV29-1 to TRBJ1-2; D ambiguous. This CDR3 is built from 13 residues. CDR1 and CDR2 from the germline V gene are SQVTM and ANQGSEA. V was clipped by 6 bases and J by 0 bases, with 11 bases between them. The CDR3 DNA is TGCAGCGTGAGGATCGGTTCTAACTATGGCTACACCTTC. Protein product: CSVRIGSNYGYTF.

The chain joins TRBV5-1 to TRBJ2-3; maybe TRBD2 (5 bases). The germline CDR1 and CDR2 sequences are SGHRS and YFSETQ. V gave up 0 bases and J gave up 1 base, with 9 bases separating them. The CDR3 length is 15 residues. The DNA of the CDR3 is TGCGCCAGCAGCTTGGTAGAAGCGGGCACAGATACGCAGTATTTT. The encoded protein is CASSLVEAGTDTQYF.